The clone carrying this T cell receptor beta chain occurred a few times. Its antigen is as yet unknown. CDR1 and CDR2 from the germline V gene are SGHRS and YFSETQ. The CDR3 is 14 amino acids. V lost 2 bases to trimming and J lost 7 bases, with 16 bases between them. This entry is derived from a study of T-cell memory formation after mild COVID-19. General study points: Specificity for SARS-CoV-2 was not confirmed among the second-wave clones peaking on day 37. Those CD4+ clones that contracted were mainly in CM and EM (CD8+ ones in EMRA).

It was 5'RACE with constant-segment primers that produced the TCR alpha and TCR beta cDNA libraries, which carried sample barcodes and UMIs. TCRdb passed the 5' RACE reads through MiXCR, listing each CDR3 protein once. This table holds fewer than 550,000 distinct CDR3 sequences, roughly 20% found once. The clonotype originates from an adult woman who had mild COVID-19 (a few samples of this study predate the infection). Cell type and time point are not known. The specimen sequenced was PBMCs or a T cell subset sorted from them (not recorded which). The chain employs TRBV5-1 and TRBJ2-7; D unclear. Here the CDR3 reads CASSLGPPRWEQYF. The CDR3 nucleotides are TGCGCCAGCAGCTTAGGCCCTCCCCGGTGGGAGCAGTACTTC.